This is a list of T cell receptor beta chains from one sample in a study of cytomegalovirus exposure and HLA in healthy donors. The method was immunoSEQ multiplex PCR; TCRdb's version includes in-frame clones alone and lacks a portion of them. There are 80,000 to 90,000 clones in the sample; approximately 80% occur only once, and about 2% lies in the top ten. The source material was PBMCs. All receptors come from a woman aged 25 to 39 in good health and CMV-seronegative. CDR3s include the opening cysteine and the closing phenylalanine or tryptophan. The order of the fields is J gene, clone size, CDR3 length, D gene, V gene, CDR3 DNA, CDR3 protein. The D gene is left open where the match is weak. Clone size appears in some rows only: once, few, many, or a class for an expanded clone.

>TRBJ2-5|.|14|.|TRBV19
TGTGCCAGTATGGATTGGGGGGAAATGGAGACCCAGTACTTC
CASMDWGEMETQYF
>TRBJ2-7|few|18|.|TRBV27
TGTGCCAGCAGTTTATTTAGTATTGAGGCGGGCAACTCCTACGAGCAGTACTTC
CASSLFSIEAGNSYEQYF
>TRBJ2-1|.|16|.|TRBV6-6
TGTGCCAGCAGTTACTCCGTGGGAGGAGTAAGCAATGAGCAGTTCTTC
CASSYSVGGVSNEQFF
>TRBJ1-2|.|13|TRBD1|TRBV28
TGTGCCAGCAGCCCAAGCAGGGGGCATGGCTACACCTTC
CASSPSRGHGYTF
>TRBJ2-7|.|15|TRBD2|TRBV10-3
TGTGCCATCAGCCAGGGGACTAGCGGGACCTACGAGCAGTACTTC
CAISQGTSGTYEQYF
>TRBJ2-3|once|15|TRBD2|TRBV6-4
TGTGCCAGCAGTGAAATAGCGGGATTTGCAGATACGCAGTATTTT
CASSEIAGFADTQYF
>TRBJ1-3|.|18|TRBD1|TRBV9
TGTGCCAGCAGCGTAGGCGTAAGGGACAGACTCCCTGGAAACACCATATATTTT
CASSVGVRDRLPGNTIYF
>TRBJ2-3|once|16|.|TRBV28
TGTGCCAGCAGTTCCAAAGGGGGGGAGGGCACAGATACGCAGTATTTT
CASSSKGGEGTDTQYF
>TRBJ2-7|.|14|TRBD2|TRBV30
TGTGCCTGGAGTGTAGGACTAGGTGCCTACGAGCAGTACTTC
CAWSVGLGAYEQYF
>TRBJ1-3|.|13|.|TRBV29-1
TGCAGCGTTCGGAACAGACTAGGAAACACCATATATTTT
CSVRNRLGNTIYF
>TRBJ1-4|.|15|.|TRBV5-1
TGCGCCAGCAGCTTGGCCGGGATATATGATGAAAAACTGTTTTTT
CASSLAGIYDEKLFF
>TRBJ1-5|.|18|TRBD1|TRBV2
TGTGCCAGCAGTGACTTGGGACAGGTGCCATATTCGGATCAGCCCCAGCATTTT
CASSDLGQVPYSDQPQHF
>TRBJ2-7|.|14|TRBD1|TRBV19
TGTGCCAGCAAAAGGACAGGGACTTTGTACGAGCAGTACTTC
CASKRTGTLYEQYF
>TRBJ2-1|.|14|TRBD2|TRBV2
TGTGCCAGTGCCGGGACTAGCGGGCACAATGAGCAGTTCTTC
CASAGTSGHNEQFF
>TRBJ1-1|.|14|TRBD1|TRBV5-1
TGCGCCAGCAGCTCCAGACAGGGCCGCACTGAAGCTTTCTTT
CASSSRQGRTEAFF
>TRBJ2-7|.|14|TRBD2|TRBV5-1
TGCGCCAGCAGCCTTAGCGGGATAACCTACGAGCAGTACTTC
CASSLSGITYEQYF
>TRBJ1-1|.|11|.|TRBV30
TGTGGCGGGGGGGCCAGGACTGAAGCTTTCTTT
CGGGARTEAFF
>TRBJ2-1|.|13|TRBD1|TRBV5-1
TGCGCCAGCAGCTGGGGGACAGACAATGAGCAGTTCTTC
CASSWGTDNEQFF
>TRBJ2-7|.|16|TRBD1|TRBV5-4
TGTGCCAGCAGCTTGGGGGGGACAGGATCAACCTACGAGCAGTACTTC
CASSLGGTGSTYEQYF
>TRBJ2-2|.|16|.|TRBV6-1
TGTGCCAGCAGTGAAACATCCAAACAGAGATCCGGGGAGCTGTTTTTT
CASSETSKQRSGELFF
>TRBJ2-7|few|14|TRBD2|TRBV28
TGTGCCAGCAATAGGCTAGCGGGCCCCTACGAGCAGTACTTC
CASNRLAGPYEQYF
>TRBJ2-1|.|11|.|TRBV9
TGTGCCAGCAGTCAGTACAATGAGCAGTTCTTC
CASSQYNEQFF
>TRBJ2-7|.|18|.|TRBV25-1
TGTGCCAGCAGTGACTTATTAGCTATGAGGGACTTAGCCTACGAGCAGTACTTC
CASSDLLAMRDLAYEQYF
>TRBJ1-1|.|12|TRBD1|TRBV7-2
TGTGCCAGCAGCTCTCAGGGGGCTGAAGCTTTCTTT
CASSSQGAEAFF
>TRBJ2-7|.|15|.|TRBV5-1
TGCGCCAGCAGCTACGGACAGCGACCGTCCTACGAGCAGTACTTC
CASSYGQRPSYEQYF
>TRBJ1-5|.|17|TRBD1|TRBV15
TGTGCCACCAGCAACCGACCGGGACAGGGGTCGGGACAGCCCCAGCATTTT
CATSNRPGQGSGQPQHF
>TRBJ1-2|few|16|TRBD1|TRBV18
TGTGCCAGCTCACCACCTACAGGGGCCTCAGTGAGAGGCTACACCTTC
CASSPPTGASVRGYTF
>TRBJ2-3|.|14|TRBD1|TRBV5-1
TGCGCCAGCAGCTGGACAGGGCGCACAGATACGCAGTATTTT
CASSWTGRTDTQYF